Following are 5 T cell receptor beta chains from one sample sequenced in a study of T cell clonality in common variable immunodeficiency. Study results and caveats: In common variable immunodeficiency, TCR beta chains reportedly carried fewer deletions and N-nucleotide insertions.

The antigens these receptors bind are not known. Assay used: immunoSEQ multiplex PCR; TCRdb lists only in-frame clones, some missing. The data show more than 20,000 clones, with none appearing a single time. Input material: peripheral blood mononuclear cells. The receptors derive from a human donor with common variable immunodeficiency.

This clone is labeled as medium-sized. From the germline J gene comes the end of the CDR3, since the read stops 3 residues before it. The rearrangement uses TRBV9 and TRBJ2-7; perhaps D is TRBD1 or TRBD2 (5 bases each). The CDR3 sequence is 16 residues long. V shed 4 bases and J shed 0 bases, with 17 bases lying between them. From germline, CDR1 is SGDLS and CDR2 YYNGEE. The CDR3 bases that were read are TGTGCCAGCAGCCCAGACAGCACGGGAAGCTCCTACGAG. Translating gives CASSPDSTGSSYE. The whole CDR3 region reads CASSPDSTGSSYEQYF.

This clone was seen at least ten times. From the germline J gene comes the end of the CDR3, since the read stops 3 residues before it. The V call is TRBV20-1, the J call TRBJ2-2; 9 bases fit TRBD1. The CDR3 is made up of 15 amino acids. Losses at the gene ends were 5 bases for V and 5 bases for J; bases not matched to a gene: 9. Looked up from germline, CDR1 is DFQATT and CDR2 is SNEGSKA (reference sequence). CDR3 residues: CSAPTQGQGTGELFF. Partial CDR3 DNA: TGCAGTGCTCCTACACAAGGACAGGGGACCGGGGAG.

On this clone itself: Read sequence stops 3 residues before the CDR3 end, and the germline J gene provides the missing end. This chain joins TRBV19 and TRBJ1-1; a possible D gene is TRBD1 (6 bases). V lost 6 bases and J 1 base, leaving 12 bases between the germline ends. The CDR3 covers 14 residues. Germline lookup yields CDR1 LNHDA and CDR2 SQIVND (reference sequence). CDR3 bases read: TGTGCCAGTAGCCGCCTGACAGGGAACACTGAA. This translates into CASSRLTGNTE. The full CDR3 reads CASSRLTGNTEAFF.

This clone has a handful of counts. The CDR3 end lies 3 residues beyond the end of the read and is filled in from the germline J gene. J is TRBJ2-2 and V is TRBV18; possibly TRBD2 for D (6 bases). Trimming shortened V by 0 bases and J by 6 bases, and 14 bases separated the two germline ends. The germline V gene encodes CDR1 KGHSH and CDR2 LQKENI. This CDR3 comprises 16 residues. The chain's CDR3 is CASSPPWGDKSGELFF. The sequenced part of the CDR3 DNA is TGTGCCAGCTCACCACCGTGGGGGGATAAGTCCGGGGAG.

Note on this clone: The observed sequence ends 3 residues before the CDR3 terminus, with the missing tail filled in from the germline J gene. The V and J genes are TRBV7-9 and TRBJ2-5, with 10 bases fitting TRBD1. The CDR3 consists of 14 residues. Per germline, CDR1 SEHNR and CDR2 FQNEAQ (reference sequence). J was trimmed by 4 bases and V by 5 bases; bases with no gene match: 4. CDR3 DNA (partial): TGTGCCAGCAGCCTTTGGACAGGGGGAGAGACC. As protein: CASSLWTGGET. The full CDR3 reads CASSLWTGGETQYF.